This record concerns one T cell receptor beta chain sequence. The antigen it binds to is not known. Base qualities are missing; no much larger clone stands one base away. These data belong to a study of vaccination effects on CD4 cells after COVID-19 (dated 2022 in TCRdb). Some background on the complete study: Two doses of either the BNT162b2 or the mRNA-1273 mRNA SARS-CoV-2 vaccine were administered to participants. SARS-CoV-2 spike-specific CD4+ TCR repertoires were compared before and after mRNA vaccination in COVID-19 convalescent patients and in infection-naive vaccine recipients. A total of ten to eleven COVID-19 convalescent patients and a few SARS-CoV-2-naive healthy vaccine recipients were included in the full study. The Oncomine TCR Beta short-read assay on an Illumina iSeq 100 was used to sequence cultures from other donors in the study. Findings and caveats that apply to the study as a whole: At late post-vaccination timepoints, both infection-induced and vaccine-induced clones showed marked clonal contraction, consistent with waning T cell responses. Among healthy vaccine recipients, nearly all vaccine-induced clones were SARS-CoV-2 mono-reactive, and only 1 of 255 was cross-reactive with common cold coronaviruses. The study was limited by a small number of convalescent patients and lacked early post-infection timepoints.

Per the germline V gene, SGHRS is the CDR1 and YFSETQ is the CDR2. The CDR3, cysteine through phenylalanine, is 15 amino acids long. Just the 45-base CDR3 DNA is kept, in frame starting at base 1. V lost 4 bases and J lost 1 base, and the count of bases not matched to a germline gene is 4. The library was generated by the immunoSEQ multiplex PCR assay. DNA from the CD4+ T cells that had been cultured and isolated underwent TCR beta CDR3 sequencing. As for the authors' bioinformatics: Non-productive TCR sequences were removed, reads were trimmed to the CDR3 region, and CDR3s of at least 7 amino acids were retained. Antigen-specific clonotypes were identified with the MANAFEST web app by comparing expansion in peptide wells against reference cultures. To count as positive, a clone had to show expansion at FDR<0.05 compared with the reference and with all other wells, an odds ratio above 5, and a frequency above 0.1% in two replicate wells. Clonotypes significantly expanded in SARS-CoV-2 spike wells and in at least one common cold coronavirus spike condition were defined as cross-reactive. Using the stringdist R package, CDR3 similarity was measured by Levenshtein distance, and unrooted trees were constructed with ape in R 3.6.1. As stored in TCRdb, this immuneACCESS dataset retains in-frame rearrangements with V and J assigned. A fraction of the clones does not appear; measured against another copy, unresolved V genes explain less than half of the discrepancy, and the remainder lacks a known reason. The V and J calls and clone size come from that table; D and trimming were worked out from the DNA. For this sample there are 20,000 to 25,000 clones; 68% appear just once. Around 10% of the sample is held by the ten biggest clonotypes.

In the ViraFEST assay, PBMC were stimulated with viral peptide pools, and antigen-specific CD4+ T cell clonotypes were then identified by expansion using TCR sequencing. After around ten days of culture, CD4+ T cells were isolated with the EasySep CD4+ T cell isolation kit. Healthy vaccine recipients had no prior SARS-CoV-2 infection, confirmed by negative nucleocapsid antibodies before and after vaccination. Under 2.5 million PBMC per well were cultured with about 9 ug/ml peptides in IMDM containing about 5% human AB serum, about 10 IU/ml IL-2 and gentamicin. On days 3 and 7, half of the culture medium was replaced with fresh IL-2-containing medium. Unless noted otherwise, every peptide stimulation condition was cultured in triplicate wells. PBMC were separated from whole blood using Ficoll-Paque Plus gradient centrifugation and were then either cryopreserved at -140C or used fresh. The overlapping peptide pools covered the spike proteins of SARS-CoV-2 and of the common cold coronaviruses HCoV-NL63, HCoV-OC43 and HCoV-229E. The QIAamp micro DNA kit was used to extract genomic DNA from the cultured CD4+ T cells.

The chain was built from TRBV5-1 and TRBJ2-3; 9 middle bases align to TRBD2. The specimen comprised CD4+ T cells from PBMCs cultured with HCoV-NL63 spike peptides, sampled before COVID-19 vaccination. What this sample's cell subset or site label stands for: HCoV-NL63 spike overlapping peptide pool stimulation. This sequence originates from a human donor who received a COVID-19 vaccine. Read as DNA, the sequence is TGCGCCAGCAGCCCTTTAGCGGGGGGCACAGATACGCAGTATTTT. It specifies CASSPLAGGTDTQYF.